This T cell receptor beta chain was observed in a study of blood T cell repertoires in COVID-19. On the study more broadly: Donors in the United States, Italy and Spain gave samples during acute or convalescent COVID-19. The analysed material was cDNA or gDNA that came from T cells, B-cell-depleted T cells, or PBMCs.

This clone appeared a few times. Per the original data handling: Amplified reference gene primers provided the basis for estimating nucleated cell counts. Here immunoSEQ multiplex PCR was the method, and the copy in TCRdb shows in-frame clones only, minus some. V and J calls and clone size are as listed in that table; D and trimming were resolved from the DNA. The repertoire holds nearly 110,000 clones, approximately 88% seen once, with 4.2% in the top ten. V lost 0 bases and J lost 1, with 8 bases in between. This CDR3 is built from 15 residues. The germline V gene has CDR1 SGHRS and CDR2 YFSETQ. The TCR was taken from a human donor in a cohort sampled during active COVID-19. Sequenced sample: peripheral blood. The chain uses TRBV5-1 and TRBJ1-3; TRBD1 is a possible D gene (5 bases). CDR3 DNA sequence: TGCGCCAGCAGCTTGGTCGGACAATCTGGAAACACCATATATTTT. It encodes CASSLVGQSGNTIYF.